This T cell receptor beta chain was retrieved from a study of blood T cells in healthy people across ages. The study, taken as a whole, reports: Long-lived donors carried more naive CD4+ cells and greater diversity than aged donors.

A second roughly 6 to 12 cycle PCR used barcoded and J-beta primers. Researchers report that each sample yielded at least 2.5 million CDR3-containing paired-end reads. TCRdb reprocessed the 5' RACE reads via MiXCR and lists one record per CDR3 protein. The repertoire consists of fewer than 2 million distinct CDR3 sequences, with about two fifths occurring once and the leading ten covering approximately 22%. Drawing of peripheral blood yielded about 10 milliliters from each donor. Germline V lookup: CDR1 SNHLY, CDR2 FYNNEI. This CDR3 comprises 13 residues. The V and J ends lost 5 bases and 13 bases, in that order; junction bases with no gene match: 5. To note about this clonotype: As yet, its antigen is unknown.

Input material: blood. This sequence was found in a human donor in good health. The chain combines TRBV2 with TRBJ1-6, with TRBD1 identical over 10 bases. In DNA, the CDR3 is TGTGCCAGCAGTTGGGACAGGGGAGTGCCCCTCCACTTT. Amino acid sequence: CASSWDRGVPLHF.